Listed below are T cell receptor beta chains from one sample, sequenced in a study of T cells in Graves' hyperthyroidism and ophthalmopathy. TCRdb ran MiXCR on the multiplex PCR reads and lists one entry per CDR3 protein. The sample has a few hundred thousand distinct CDR3 sequences, 25% seen once. The specimen sequenced was blood. These receptors all stem from a man in his fifties with Graves' hyperthyroidism. CDR3s include the opening cysteine and the closing phenylalanine or tryptophan. D genes are given only for firm matches. Not all rows give a size; the values are once, few, many and, for expanded clones, a class.

d_gene	v_gene	abundance	j_gene	CDR3aa	CDR3nt
.	TRBV20-1	.	TRBJ1-2	CSAMVPRDTVGYTF	TGCAGTGCTATGGTCCCGAGGGACACGGTAGGCTACACCTTC
.	TRBV10-3	.	TRBJ2-7	CAISESQPAYEQYF	TGTGCCATCAGTGAGTCTCAGCCCGCCTACGAGCAGTACTTC
TRBD2	TRBV9	.	TRBJ2-1	CASSFSLAGGGVYNEQFF	TGTGCCAGCAGCTTCAGTCTAGCGGGAGGGGGGGTTTACAATGAGCAGTTCTTC
.	TRBV28	.	TRBJ2-5	CATGEAAQETQYF	TGTGCCACTGGGGAGGCGGCCCAAGAGACCCAGTACTTC
.	TRBV11-2	many	TRBJ1-2	CASSLDGNGYTF	TGTGCCAGCAGCTTAGACGGAAATGGCTACACCTTC
.	TRBV11-1	many	TRBJ2-5	CASSDSPEETQYF	TGTGCCAGCAGCGACAGCCCAGAGGAGACCCAGTACTTC
TRBD2	TRBV18	.	TRBJ2-7	CASSPRSGLAGLGVYEQYF	TGTGCCAGCTCACCAAGGTCTGGACTAGCGGGACTAGGGGTCTACGAGCAGTACTTC
TRBD1	TRBV7-9	few	TRBJ2-5	CASSLNRGEETQYF	TGTGCCAGCAGCTTAAACAGGGGAGAGGAGACCCAGTACTTC
TRBD1	TRBV11-2	.	TRBJ2-1	CASSLSGDRSNEQFF	TGTGCCAGCAGCTTAAGTGGGGACAGGTCAAATGAGCAGTTCTTC
.	TRBV5-1	few	TRBJ2-1	CASSLGRLFTEQFF	TGCGCCAGCAGCTTGGGGCGACTGTTCACCGAGCAGTTCTTC
TRBD1	TRBV6-1	few	TRBJ2-3	CASSLNTGGAGTDTQYF	TGTGCCAGCAGCTTAAACACAGGGGGCGCGGGCACAGATACGCAGTATTTT
.	TRBV3-1	.	TRBJ1-5	CASSQGRDNQPQHF	TGTGCCAGCAGCCAAGGGCGGGACAATCAGCCCCAGCATTTT
.	TRBV6-5	once	TRBJ2-7	CASSFGYSYEQYF	TGTGCCAGCAGTTTTGGGTACTCCTACGAGCAGTACTTC
TRBD2	TRBV6-1	.	TRBJ2-2	CASSQGLAGSNTGELFF	TGTGCCAGCAGTCAGGGACTAGCGGGATCGAACACCGGGGAGCTGTTTTTT
TRBD2	TRBV11-2	.	TRBJ2-5	CASSLGLAEGETQYF	TGTGCCAGCAGCTTAGGACTAGCGGAAGGGGAGACCCAGTACTTC
TRBD1	TRBV3-1	few	TRBJ2-2	CASSRRQGGNTGELFF	TGTGCCAGCAGCCGAAGACAGGGTGGAAACACCGGGGAGCTGTTTTTT
.	TRBV5-1	many	TRBJ2-5	CASRYAVSQETQYF	TGCGCCAGCAGATATGCAGTAAGCCAAGAGACCCAGTACTTC
TRBD1	TRBV7-3	few	TRBJ2-7	CASSLVPGQGSEQYF	TGTGCCAGCAGCTTAGTACCGGGACAGGGTTCCGAGCAGTACTTC
.	TRBV7-3	.	TRBJ2-2	CASSLERGAAGELFF	TGTGCCAGCAGCTTAGAGCGAGGGGCCGCCGGGGAGCTGTTTTTT
.	TRBV19	.	TRBJ1-2	CASMGRSYGYTF	TGTGCCAGTATGGGGCGGAGCTATGGCTACACCTTC
TRBD1	TRBV5-4	.	TRBJ2-2	CASRSDRGSGELFF	TGTGCCAGCAGATCCGACAGGGGATCCGGGGAGCTGTTTTTT
.	TRBV7-2	few	TRBJ2-1	CASSSPAYNEQFF	TGTGCCAGCAGCTCCCCGGCCTACAATGAGCAGTTCTTC
TRBD1	TRBV10-3	.	TRBJ2-7	CAISEIGTGDYEQYF	TGTGCCATCAGTGAAATAGGGACAGGAGACTACGAGCAGTACTTC
TRBD2	TRBV6-1	many	TRBJ2-1	CASSLSGVSYNEQFF	TGTGCCAGCAGCCTTAGCGGGGTCTCCTACAATGAGCAGTTCTTC
.	TRBV2	.	TRBJ2-5	CAFQRGYQETQYF	TGTGCCTTCCAACGCGGGTACCAAGAGACCCAGTACTTC
.	TRBV27	.	TRBJ2-3	CASSLQGYPDPTDTQYF	TGTGCCAGCAGTCTTCAGGGTTACCCCGACCCCACAGATACGCAGTATTTT
TRBD1	TRBV12-3/TRBV12-4	.	TRBJ2-1	CASRGTVGNNEQFF	TGTGCCAGCAGAGGGACAGTGGGTAACAATGAGCAGTTCTTC
.	TRBV5-1	many	TRBJ2-3	CASSLSLDGSPSDTQYF	TGCGCCAGCAGCTTGAGTTTGGACGGATCGCCATCAGATACGCAGTATTTT
TRBD2	TRBV12-3/TRBV12-4	.	TRBJ2-1	CASKIAGFYNEQFF	TGTGCCAGCAAAATAGCGGGATTTTACAATGAGCAGTTCTTC
.	TRBV6-1	.	TRBJ1-1	CASRFGAGNTEAFF	TGTGCCAGCAGATTCGGGGCGGGGAACACTGAAGCTTTCTTT
.	TRBV7-8	.	TRBJ1-2	CASSLTTAPAYGYTF	TGTGCCAGCAGCTTGACGACAGCGCCGGCCTATGGCTACACCTTC
.	TRBV30	many	TRBJ2-5	CAWSPEQETQYF	TGTGCCTGGAGTCCCGAGCAAGAGACCCAGTACTTC
.	TRBV29-1	.	TRBJ1-5	CSVRVTGTGQPQHF	TGCAGCGTGCGAGTGACGGGCACGGGGCAGCCCCAGCATTTT
.	TRBV27	.	TRBJ1-5	CATGKLTGSNQPQHF	TGTGCCACCGGGAAGCTGACAGGTAGCAATCAGCCCCAGCATTTT
TRBD1	TRBV12-3/TRBV12-4	few	TRBJ1-2	CASTVQGALYGYTF	TGTGCCAGCACTGTACAGGGGGCCCTCTATGGCTACACCTTC
.	TRBV3-1	many	TRBJ2-5	CASSHTDLWQTQYF	TGTGCCAGCAGCCACACGGACTTGTGGCAGACCCAGTACTTC
.	TRBV2	many	TRBJ1-1	CASKIIRETEAFF	TGTGCCAGCAAAATAATCAGGGAGACTGAAGCTTTCTTT
TRBD2	TRBV12-3/TRBV12-4	.	TRBJ2-1	CASSALTSGSSYEQFF	TGTGCCAGCAGTGCCTTGACTAGCGGGAGTAGCTATGAGCAGTTCTTC
.	TRBV3-1	few	TRBJ1-1	CASSVGTKAFF	TGTGCCAGCAGTGTCGGGACAAAAGCTTTCTTT
TRBD1	TRBV12-3/TRBV12-4	.	TRBJ2-2	CASSEQGPTGELFF	TGTGCCAGCAGCGAACAGGGGCCCACCGGGGAGCTGTTTTTT
.	TRBV30	many	TRBJ1-6	CAWSIEGRPDNSPLHF	TGTGCCTGGAGTATCGAGGGGCGGCCAGATAATTCACCCCTCCACTTT
TRBD1	TRBV6-1	few	TRBJ1-5	CASSDAQGARQPQHF	TGTGCCAGCAGTGACGCCCAGGGGGCTCGTCAGCCCCAGCATTTT
.	TRBV19	few	TRBJ2-6	CASSNAPGVLTF	TGTGCCAGTAGTAACGCCCCTGGGGTCCTGACTTTC
TRBD1	TRBV28	few	TRBJ2-7	CASRWTGAISYEQYF	TGTGCCAGCAGGTGGACAGGGGCGATTTCCTACGAGCAGTACTTC
TRBD2	TRBV12-5	many	TRBJ2-1	CASGSFLAGAYNEQFF	TGTGCTAGTGGTTCGTTCCTAGCGGGAGCTTACAATGAGCAGTTCTTC
.	TRBV5-8	.	TRBJ2-1	CASSLFLGGEGLREQFF	TGTGCCAGCAGCTTGTTTCTAGGTGGGGAAGGTTTACGTGAGCAGTTCTTC
.	TRBV20-1	few	TRBJ2-7	CSAEGGGYEQYF	TGCAGTGCTGAGGGGGGGGGCTACGAGCAGTACTTC
.	TRBV5-1	.	TRBJ1-2	CASNPAGGNYGYTF	TGCGCCAGCAACCCCGCGGGGGGTAACTATGGCTACACCTTC
.	TRBV12-5	.	TRBJ1-1	CASGLDVVTTAFF	TGTGCTAGTGGTTTGGATGTGGTTACAACCGCTTTCTTT
.	TRBV2	many	TRBJ2-3	CASSETTTSTDTQYF	TGTGCCAGCAGTGAAACTACCACTAGCACAGATACGCAGTATTTT
TRBD2	TRBV20-1	.	TRBJ2-7	CSARGLAGVGQYF	TGCAGTGCTAGGGGACTAGCGGGAGTGGGGCAGTACTTC
.	TRBV6-2/TRBV6-3	few	TRBJ2-5	CASSQTVGGETQYF	TGTGCCAGCAGCCAGACGGTGGGGGGAGAGACCCAGTACTTC
TRBD2	TRBV12-5	many	TRBJ2-1	CASGLTGTSSYNEQFF	TGTGCTAGTGGTTTGACCGGGACTAGCTCCTACAATGAGCAGTTCTTC
.	TRBV24-1	.	TRBJ1-2	CATSDFPATYGYTF	TGTGCCACCAGTGATTTCCCAGCCACCTATGGCTACACCTTC
TRBD2	TRBV30	.	TRBJ2-3	CAWSGKGTSVYTQYF	TGTGCCTGGAGCGGGAAGGGGACTAGTGTATATACGCAGTATTTT